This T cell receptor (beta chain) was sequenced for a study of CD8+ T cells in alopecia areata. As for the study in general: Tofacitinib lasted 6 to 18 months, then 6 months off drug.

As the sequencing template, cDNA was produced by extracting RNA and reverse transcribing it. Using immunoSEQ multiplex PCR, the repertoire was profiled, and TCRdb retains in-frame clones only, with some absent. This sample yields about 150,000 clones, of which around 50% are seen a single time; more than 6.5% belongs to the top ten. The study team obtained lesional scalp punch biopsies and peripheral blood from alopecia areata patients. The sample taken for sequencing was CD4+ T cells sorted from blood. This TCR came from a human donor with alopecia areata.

The CDR3 spells CSAIYGPGGPYNEQFF. DNA for the CDR3: TGCAGCGCTATTTATGGTCCTGGAGGGCCCTACAATGAGCAGTTCTTC. J is TRBJ2-1 and V is TRBV29-1; possible D gene TRBD2, 6 bases. The CDR3 has 16 residues. Germline CDR1 SQVTM, CDR2 ANQGSEA. V shed 7 bases and J shed 2 bases, with 21 bases lying between them.